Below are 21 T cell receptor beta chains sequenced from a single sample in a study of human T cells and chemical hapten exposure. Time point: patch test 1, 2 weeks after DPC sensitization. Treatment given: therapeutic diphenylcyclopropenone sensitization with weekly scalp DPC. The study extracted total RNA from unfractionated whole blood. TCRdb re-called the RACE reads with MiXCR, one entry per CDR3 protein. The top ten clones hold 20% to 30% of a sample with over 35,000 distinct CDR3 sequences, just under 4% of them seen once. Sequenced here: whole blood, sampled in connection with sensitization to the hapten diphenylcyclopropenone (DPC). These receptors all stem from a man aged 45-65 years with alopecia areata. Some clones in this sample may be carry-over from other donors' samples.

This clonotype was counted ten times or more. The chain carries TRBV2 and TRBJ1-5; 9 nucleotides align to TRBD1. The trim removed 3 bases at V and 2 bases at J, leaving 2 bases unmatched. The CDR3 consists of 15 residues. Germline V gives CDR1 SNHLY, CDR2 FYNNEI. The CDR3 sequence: CASSEDRGRNQPQHF. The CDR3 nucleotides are TGTGCCAGCAGTGAGGACAGGGGTCGCAATCAGCCCCAGCATTTT.

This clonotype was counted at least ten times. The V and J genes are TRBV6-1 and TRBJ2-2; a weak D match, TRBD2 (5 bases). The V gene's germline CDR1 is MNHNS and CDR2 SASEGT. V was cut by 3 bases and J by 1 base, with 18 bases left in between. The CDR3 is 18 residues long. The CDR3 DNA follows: TGTGCCAGCAGTGAGACCCCGATCGGGGTAGGGAACACCGGGGAGCTGTTTTTT. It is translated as CASSETPIGVGNTGELFF.

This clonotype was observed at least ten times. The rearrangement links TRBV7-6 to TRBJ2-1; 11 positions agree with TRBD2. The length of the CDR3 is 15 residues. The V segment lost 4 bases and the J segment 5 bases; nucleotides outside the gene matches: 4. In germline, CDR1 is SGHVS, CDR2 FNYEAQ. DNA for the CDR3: TGTGCCAGCAGCTCCATTAGCGGGAGGGACAATGAGCAGTTCTTC. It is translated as CASSSISGRDNEQFF.

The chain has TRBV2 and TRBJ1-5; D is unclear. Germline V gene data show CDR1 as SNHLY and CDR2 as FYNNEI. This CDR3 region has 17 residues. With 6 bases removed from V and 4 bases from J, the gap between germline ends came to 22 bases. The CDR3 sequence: CASRLDPTGLLNQPQHF. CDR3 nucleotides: TGTGCCAGCAGACTGGATCCTACGGGCCTTCTGAATCAGCCCCAGCATTTT.

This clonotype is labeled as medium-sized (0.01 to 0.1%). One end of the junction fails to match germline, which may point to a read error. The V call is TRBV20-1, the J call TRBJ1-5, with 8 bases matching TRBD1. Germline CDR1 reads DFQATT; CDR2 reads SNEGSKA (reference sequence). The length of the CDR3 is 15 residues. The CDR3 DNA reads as TGCAGTGCCAGAGGAATCGGACAGGGAGGTCAGCCCCAGCATTTT. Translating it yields CSARGIGQGGQPQHF.

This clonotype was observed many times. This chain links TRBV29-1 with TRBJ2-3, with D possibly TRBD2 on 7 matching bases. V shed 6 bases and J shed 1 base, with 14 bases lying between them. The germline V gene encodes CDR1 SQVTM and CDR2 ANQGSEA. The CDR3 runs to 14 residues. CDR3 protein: CSVVGEGGTDTQYF. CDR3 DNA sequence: TGCAGCGTCGTAGGGGAGGGGGGCACAGATACGCAGTATTTT.

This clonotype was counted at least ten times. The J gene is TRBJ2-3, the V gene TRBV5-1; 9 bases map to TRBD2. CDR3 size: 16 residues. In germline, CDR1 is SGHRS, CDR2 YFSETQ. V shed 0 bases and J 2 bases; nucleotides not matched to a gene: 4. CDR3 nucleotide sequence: TGCGCCAGCAGCTTGGAGTCTAGCGGGAACACAGATACGCAGTATTTT. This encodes CASSLESSGNTDTQYF.

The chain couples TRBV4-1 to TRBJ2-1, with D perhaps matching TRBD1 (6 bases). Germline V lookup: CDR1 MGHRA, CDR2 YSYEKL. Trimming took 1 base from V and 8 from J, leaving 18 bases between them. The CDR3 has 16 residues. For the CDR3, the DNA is TGCGCCAGCAGCCAAGTAAGTGGGACAACACTCGATGAGCAGTTCTTC. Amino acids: CASSQVSGTTLDEQFF.

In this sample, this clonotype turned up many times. The CDR3 protein is CASRISGVTSYNEQFF. The CDR3 nucleotides read TGTGCCAGTAGGATTTCGGGAGTCACCTCCTACAATGAGCAGTTCTTC. The rearrangement uses TRBV19 and TRBJ2-1; D perhaps matches TRBD2 (6 bases). CDR3 size: 16 residues. The V gene lost 6 bases and the J gene lost 0 bases, with 15 bases spanning the gap. Per germline, CDR1 LNHDA and CDR2 SQIVND (reference sequence).

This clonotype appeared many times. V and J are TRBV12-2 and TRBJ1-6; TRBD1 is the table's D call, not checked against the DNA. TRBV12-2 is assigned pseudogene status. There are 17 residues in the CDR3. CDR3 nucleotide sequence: TGTGCAAGTCGCCCACTGACAGGGATCGGGTTTAATTCACCCCTCCACTTT. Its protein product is CASRPLTGIGFNSPLHF.

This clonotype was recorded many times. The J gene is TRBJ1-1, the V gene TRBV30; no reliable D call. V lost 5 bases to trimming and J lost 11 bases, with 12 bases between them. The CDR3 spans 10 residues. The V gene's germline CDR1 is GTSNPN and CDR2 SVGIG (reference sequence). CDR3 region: CAWEKSVAFF. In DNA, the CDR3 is TGTGCCTGGGAGAAGTCCGTGGCTTTCTTT.

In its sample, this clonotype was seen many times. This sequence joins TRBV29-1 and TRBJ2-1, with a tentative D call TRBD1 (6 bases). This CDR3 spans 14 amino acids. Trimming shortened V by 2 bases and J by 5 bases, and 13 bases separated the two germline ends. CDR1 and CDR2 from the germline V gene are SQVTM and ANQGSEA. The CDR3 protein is CSVERGSTDNEQFF. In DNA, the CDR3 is TGCAGCGTTGAAAGGGGGAGTACTGACAATGAGCAGTTCTTC.

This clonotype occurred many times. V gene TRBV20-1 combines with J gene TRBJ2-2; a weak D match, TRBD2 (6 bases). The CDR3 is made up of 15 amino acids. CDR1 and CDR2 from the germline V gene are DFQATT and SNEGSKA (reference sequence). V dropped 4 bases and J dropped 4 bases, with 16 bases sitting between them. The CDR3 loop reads CSATLGGLGTGELFF. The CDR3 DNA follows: TGCAGTGCTACCCTCGGAGGGTTGGGCACCGGGGAGCTGTTTTTT.

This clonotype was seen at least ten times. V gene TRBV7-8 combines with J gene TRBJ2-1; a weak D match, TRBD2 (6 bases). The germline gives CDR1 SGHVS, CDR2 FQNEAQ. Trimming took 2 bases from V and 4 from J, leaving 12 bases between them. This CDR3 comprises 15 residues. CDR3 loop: CASSLYAGTYNEQFF. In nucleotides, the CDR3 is TGTGCCAGCAGCTTATACGCCGGGACTTACAATGAGCAGTTCTTC.

The CDR3 DNA reads as TGTGCCATCAGTGAGTCAGGGGCCAAAAACATTCAGTACTTC. Its translation: CAISESGAKNIQYF. The chain carries TRBV10-3 and TRBJ2-4; D unresolved. With 0 bases removed from V and 1 base from J, the gap between germline ends came to 4 bases. CDR3 length: 14 amino acids. CDR1 ENHRY and CDR2 SYGVKD come from the germline V gene.

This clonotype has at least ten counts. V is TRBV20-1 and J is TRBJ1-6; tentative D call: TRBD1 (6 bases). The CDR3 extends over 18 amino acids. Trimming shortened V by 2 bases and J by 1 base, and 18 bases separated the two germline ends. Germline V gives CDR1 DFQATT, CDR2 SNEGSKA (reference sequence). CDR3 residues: CSARKWGHGGSYNSPLHF. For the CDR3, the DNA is TGCAGTGCTAGAAAATGGGGACACGGGGGGTCCTATAATTCACCCCTCCACTTT.

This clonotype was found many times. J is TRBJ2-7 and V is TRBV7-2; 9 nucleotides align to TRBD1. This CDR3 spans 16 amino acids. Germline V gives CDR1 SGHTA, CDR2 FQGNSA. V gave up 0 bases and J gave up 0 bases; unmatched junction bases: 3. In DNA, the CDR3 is TGTGCCAGCAGCTTAGCACAGGGGGCCAGCTCCTACGAGCAGTACTTC. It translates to CASSLAQGASSYEQYF.

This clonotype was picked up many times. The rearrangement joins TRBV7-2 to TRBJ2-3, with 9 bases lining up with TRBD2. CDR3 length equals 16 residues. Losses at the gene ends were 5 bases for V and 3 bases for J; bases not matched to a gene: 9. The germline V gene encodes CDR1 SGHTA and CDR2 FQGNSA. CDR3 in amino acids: CASSPPGGLATDTQYF. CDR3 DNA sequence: TGTGCCAGCAGCCCCCCCGGGGGACTAGCAACAGATACGCAGTATTTT.

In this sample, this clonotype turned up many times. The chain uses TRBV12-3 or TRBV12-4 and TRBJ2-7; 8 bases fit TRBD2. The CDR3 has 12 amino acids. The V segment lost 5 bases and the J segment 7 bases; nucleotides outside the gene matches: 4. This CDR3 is CASSERELEQYF. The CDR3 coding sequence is TGTGCCAGCAGTGAGCGGGAGTTAGAGCAGTACTTC.

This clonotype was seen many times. The CDR3 region is CASRSRTGEQYF. For the CDR3, the DNA is TGTGCCAGTAGATCAAGGACGGGGGAGCAGTACTTC. V usage is TRBV19 and J usage is TRBJ2-7, with a weak D call TRBD2 (5 bases). CDR1 and CDR2 (germline): LNHDA, SQIVND (reference sequence). The CDR3 contains 12 residues. The germline V and J ends were trimmed by 6 bases and 7 bases, with 13 bases remaining between them.

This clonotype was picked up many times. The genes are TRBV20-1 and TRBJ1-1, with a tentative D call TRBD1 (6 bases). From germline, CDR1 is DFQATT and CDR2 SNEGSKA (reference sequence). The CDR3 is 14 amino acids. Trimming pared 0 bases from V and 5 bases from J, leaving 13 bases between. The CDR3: CSARDVQGGTEAFF. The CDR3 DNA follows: TGCAGTGCTAGAGATGTACAGGGCGGTACTGAAGCTTTCTTT.